This T cell receptor beta chain was obtained from a study of response to subunit inactivated influenza vaccine. The study's findings and limits: Each seasonal influenza vaccination recruits few new T cells, the authors suggested.

Many counts were recorded for this clonotype. Its antigen is unidentified. CDR3 length: 15 amino acids. With V trimmed by 5 bases and J by 4 bases, 7 bases remained unmatched. Germline CDR1 and CDR2: LGHNA and YSLEER. TCRdb processed the RT-PCR reads anew with MiXCR; each CDR3 protein has one entry. Of 180,000 or so distinct CDR3 sequences listed, around 12% are singletons. A further study also used this sample, focusing on T cells expressing NK-cell markers. That paper states: With UMIs, 5'RACE template switching was used to make TCR beta cDNA. It was sorted CD3+CD56-NKG2C+, CD3+CD56+NKG2C- and CD3+CD56+NKG2C+ T cells that provided the TCR beta repertoires. In several donors, these clonotypes also led the CD3+CD56-NKG2C+ fraction.

The sample consisted of CD8+ T cells sorted from PBMCs, taken 11 to 12 days after vaccination. The chain couples TRBV4-3 to TRBJ2-1; TRBD2 matches 8 bases. This clonotype was obtained from a man aged 45-60 years who received an inactivated influenza vaccine. The chain's CDR3 is CASSDYGGGYNEQFF. In DNA form, the CDR3 reads TGCGCCAGCAGCGATTACGGGGGGGGATACAATGAGCAGTTCTTC.